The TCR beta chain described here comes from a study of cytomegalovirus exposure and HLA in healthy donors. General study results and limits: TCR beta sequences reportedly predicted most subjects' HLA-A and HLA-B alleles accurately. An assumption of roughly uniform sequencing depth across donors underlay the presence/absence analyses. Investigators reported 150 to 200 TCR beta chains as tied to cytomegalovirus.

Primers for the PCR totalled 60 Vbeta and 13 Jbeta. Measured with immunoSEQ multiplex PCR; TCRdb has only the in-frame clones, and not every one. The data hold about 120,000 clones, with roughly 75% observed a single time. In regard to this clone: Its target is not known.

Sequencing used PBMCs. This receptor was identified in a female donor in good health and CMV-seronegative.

The DNA for the CDR3 is TGTGCCAGCAGTTACGCAGGGGGCCTGGTTGAAGCTTTCTTT. Its protein product is CASSYAGGLVEAFF. The genes are TRBV6-5 and TRBJ1-1; 8 bases line up with TRBD1. From germline, CDR1 is MNHEY and CDR2 SVGAGI. Trimming cost V 2 bases and J 7 bases; bases outside gene matches: 6. The length of the CDR3 is 14 residues.